The 13 T cell receptor beta chains listed next were all sequenced from one sample in a study of OX40 agonist ivuxolimab in advanced cancers. The data were produced by immunoSEQ multiplex PCR, yet TCRdb's version contains in-frame clones alone and is incomplete. The sample lists some 100,000 clones, approximately 90% occurring once. Sequenced here: CD4+ or CD8+ T cells sorted from blood, sampled in a trial of the OX40 agonist ivuxolimab. The receptors originated from an adult with an advanced solid tumor such as melanoma, head and neck, liver or kidney cancer.

V and J are TRBV5-1 and TRBJ2-7; 9 bases are shared with TRBD2. Germline V gene lookup returns CDR1 SGHRS and CDR2 YFSETQ. This CDR3 is 16 amino acids long. Trimming removed 4 bases from V and 3 bases from J; junction bases left unmatched: 11. The CDR3 protein is CASSPGLSGRGYEQYF. Here the CDR3 DNA reads TGCGCCAGCAGCCCGGGTCTTAGCGGGAGAGGCTACGAGCAGTACTTC.

The chain carries TRBV9 and TRBJ2-2; weak D call: TRBD2 (5 bases). This CDR3 has 13 amino acids. The V and J ends lost 6 bases and 6 bases respectively, with 12 bases between them. Germline CDR1 and CDR2: SGDLS and YYNGEE. In DNA form, the CDR3 reads TGTGCCAGCACCATCGGGGTTTCCGGGGAGCTGTTTTTT. It yields the protein CASTIGVSGELFF.

The rearrangement links TRBV6-5 to TRBJ1-6, with D tentatively TRBD1 (5 bases). The germline gives CDR1 MNHEY, CDR2 SVGAGI. This CDR3 spans 16 amino acids. Trimming left V 1 base short and J 6 bases short, with 13 bases between. CDR3 sequence: CASSYFTGGPNSPLHF. The CDR3 DNA is TGTGCCAGCAGTTACTTCACAGGCGGACCTAATTCACCCCTCCACTTT.

The gene calls are TRBV6-1 and TRBJ2-3; D not resolved. In germline, CDR1 is MNHNS, CDR2 SASEGT. The CDR3 covers 15 residues. V was pared by 7 bases and J by 2 bases, with 16 bases between. The CDR3 spells CASTGRNYNTDTQYF. The CDR3 bases are TGTGCCAGCACCGGGCGTAACTACAACACAGATACGCAGTATTTT.

The CDR3 is CASSSGYTQYF. CDR3 bases: TGTGCCAGCAGTAGCGGATATACGCAGTATTTT. This rearrangement joins TRBV6-5 to TRBJ2-3; tentatively, D is TRBD2 (5 bases). Trimming left V 5 bases short and J 7 bases short, with 7 bases between. This CDR3 is 11 amino acids long. From germline, CDR1 is MNHEY and CDR2 SVGAGI.

For the CDR3, the DNA is TGCGCCAGCAGCCAACGTGAGGGGGAGGATGAGCAGTTCTTC. It yields the protein CASSQREGEDEQFF. J is TRBJ2-1 and V is TRBV4-1; D possibly uses TRBD1 or TRBD2 (6 bases each). The CDR3 extends over 14 amino acids. Germline assignment: CDR1 MGHRA and CDR2 YSYEKL. Trimming stripped 2 bases from V and 8 bases from J, with 13 bases between.

This rearrangement joins TRBV27 to TRBJ2-2; D not resolved. V dropped 3 bases and J dropped 4 bases, with 6 bases sitting between them. Per the germline V gene, CDR1 is MNHEY and CDR2 is SMNVEV (reference sequence). The length of the CDR3 is 13 residues. CDR3 DNA: TGTGCCAGCAGTTTGCGGACCACCGGGGAGCTGTTTTTT. Its translation: CASSLRTTGELFF.

The chain uses TRBV11-3 and TRBJ2-5, with TRBD2 matching over 7 bases. The CDR3 runs to 14 residues. The germline gives CDR1 SGHNT, CDR2 YENEEA. With 1 base clipped from V and 5 bases from J, the junction kept 4 bases outside the gene matches. CDR3 DNA sequence: TGTGCCAGCAGCTTAGCGGGGGGTGGTGAGACCCAGTACTTC. As protein: CASSLAGGGETQYF.

The chain combines TRBV5-1 with TRBJ2-1, with 9 bases aligning to TRBD1. V dropped 5 bases and J dropped 6; count of bases not matched to a gene: 9. Germline lookup yields CDR1 SGHRS and CDR2 YFSETQ. This CDR3 region has 15 residues. This CDR3 is CASRVTGGDVNEQFF. DNA of the CDR3: TGCGCCAGCAGGGTGACAGGGGGAGATGTCAATGAGCAGTTCTTC.

This clone was counted a few times. The chain joins TRBV6-5 to TRBJ2-1; D perhaps matches TRBD2 (7 bases). V lost 7 bases and J 9 bases, leaving 19 bases between the germline ends. The CDR3 is 14 residues long. The germline CDR1 and CDR2 sequences are MNHEY and SVGAGI. CDR3 sequence (DNA): TGTGCCAGCACTCCCCCGGGGGGACAAGGTGAGCAGTTCTTC. Translation gives CASTPPGGQGEQFF.

J is TRBJ1-2 and V is TRBV10-3, with D possibly matching TRBD1 (6 bases). The V gene lost 5 bases and the J gene lost 2 bases, with 15 bases spanning the gap. The CDR3 length is 15 residues. Germline V gene lookup returns CDR1 ENHRY and CDR2 SYGVKD. In nucleotides, the CDR3 is TGTGCCATCAGTACTACTGCACAGGGCAACTATGGCTACACCTTC. Amino acid sequence: CAISTTAQGNYGYTF.

Worth noting for this clone: The sample holds other DNA sequences that translate to the same CDR3. J is TRBJ1-1 and V is TRBV4-3; D is uncertain. CDR3 length: 13 amino acids. Germline loops: CDR1 LGHNA, CDR2 YSLEER. V was cut by 0 bases and J by 2 bases, with 4 bases left in between. The CDR3 region is CASSQDRNTEAFF. In DNA, the CDR3 is TGCGCCAGCAGCCAAGATCGAAACACTGAAGCTTTCTTT.

The chain joins TRBV18 to TRBJ2-3; no firm D call. The CDR3 runs to 15 residues. The germline CDR1 and CDR2 sequences are KGHSH and LQKENI. Between the trimmed V and J ends, which lost 4 bases and 0 bases, there was a span of 11 bases. The CDR3 region has the DNA TGTGCCAGCTCACGGCGGTCCACTAGCACAGATACGCAGTATTTT. Encoded protein: CASSRRSTSTDTQYF.